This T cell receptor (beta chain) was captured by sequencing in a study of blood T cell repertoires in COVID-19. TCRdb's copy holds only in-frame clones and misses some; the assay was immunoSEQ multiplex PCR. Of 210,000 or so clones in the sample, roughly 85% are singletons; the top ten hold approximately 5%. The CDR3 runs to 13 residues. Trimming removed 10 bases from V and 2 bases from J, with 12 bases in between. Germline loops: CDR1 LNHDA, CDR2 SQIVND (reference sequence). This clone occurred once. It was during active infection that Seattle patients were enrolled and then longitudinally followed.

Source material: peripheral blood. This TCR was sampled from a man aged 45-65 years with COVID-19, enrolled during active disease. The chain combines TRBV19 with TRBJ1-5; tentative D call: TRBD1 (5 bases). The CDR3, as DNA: TGTGCCATTCAGGGTGAGGGCAATCAGCCCCAGCATTTT. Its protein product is CAIQGEGNQPQHF.